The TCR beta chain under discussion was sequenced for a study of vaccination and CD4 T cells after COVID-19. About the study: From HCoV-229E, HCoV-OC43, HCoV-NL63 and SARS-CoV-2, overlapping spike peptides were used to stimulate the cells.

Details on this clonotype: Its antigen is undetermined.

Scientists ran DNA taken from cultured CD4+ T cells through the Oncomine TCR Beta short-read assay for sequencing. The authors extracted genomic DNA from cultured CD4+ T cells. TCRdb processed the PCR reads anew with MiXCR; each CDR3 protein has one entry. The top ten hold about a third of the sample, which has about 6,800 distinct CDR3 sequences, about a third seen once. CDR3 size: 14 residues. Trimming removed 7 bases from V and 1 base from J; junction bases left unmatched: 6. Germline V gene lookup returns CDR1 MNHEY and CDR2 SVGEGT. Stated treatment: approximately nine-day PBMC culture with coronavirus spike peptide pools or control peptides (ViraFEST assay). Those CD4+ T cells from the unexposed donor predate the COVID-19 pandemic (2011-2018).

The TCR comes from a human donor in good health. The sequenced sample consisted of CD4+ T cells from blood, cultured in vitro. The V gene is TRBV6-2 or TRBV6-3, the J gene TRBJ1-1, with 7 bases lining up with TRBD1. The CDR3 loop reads CASNTGAPNTEAFF. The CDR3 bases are TGTGCCAGCAATACAGGGGCCCCGAACACTGAAGCTTTCTTT.